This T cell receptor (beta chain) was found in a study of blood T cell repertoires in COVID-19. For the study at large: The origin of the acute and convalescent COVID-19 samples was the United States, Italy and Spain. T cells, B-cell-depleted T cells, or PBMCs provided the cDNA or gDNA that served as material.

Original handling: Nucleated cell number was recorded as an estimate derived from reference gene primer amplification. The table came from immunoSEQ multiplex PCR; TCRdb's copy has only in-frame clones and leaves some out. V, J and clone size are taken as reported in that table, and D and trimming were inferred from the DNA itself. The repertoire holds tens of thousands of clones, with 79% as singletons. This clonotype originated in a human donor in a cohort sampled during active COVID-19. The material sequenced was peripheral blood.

Here the CDR3 reads CASSSPGLAGGRTDTQYF. CDR3 nucleotide sequence: TGTGCCAGCAGCTCGCCCGGGCTAGCGGGAGGTCGCACAGATACGCAGTATTTT. The chain joins TRBV11-3 to TRBJ2-3; 11 bases map to TRBD2. In germline, CDR1 is SGHNT, CDR2 YENEEA. After removal of 4 bases from V and 1 base from J, the junction contained 10 bases not matched to a gene. The CDR3 is 18 residues long.